This TCR beta chain was captured by sequencing in a study of T-cell memory formation after mild COVID-19. Findings of the study overall: CD4/CD8 balance characterized clones contracting day 15 to 85, and CD4+ skew characterized later expanders. The authors did not confirm SARS-CoV-2 specificity of second-wave clones peaking day 37. CD4+ contracting clones were mainly CM and EM; CD8+ ones, EMRA.

The sample holds a few counts of this clonotype. Antigen unknown. Constant-segment-primed 5'RACE gave TCR alpha and TCR beta cDNA libraries with sample barcodes and UMIs. TCRdb reprocessed the 5' RACE reads with MiXCR, giving one entry per CDR3 protein. The sample comprises about 180,000 distinct CDR3 sequences, roughly 17% of which are singletons, and approximately 2.2% rests with the top ten. The CDR3 covers 14 residues. Trimming removed 4 bases from V and 1 base from J, with 11 bases in between. The germline CDR1 and CDR2 sequences are SQVTM and ANQGSEA. Material for sequencing was PBMCs or a T cell subset sorted from them (not recorded which). The clonotype comes from an adult woman who had mild COVID-19 (a few samples of this study predate the infection). Cell type and time point are not known. This chain links TRBV29-1 with TRBJ1-5; D remains ambiguous. The CDR3 DNA is TGCAGCGTTGGCTTGGGTCAGAGCAATCAGCCCCAGCATTTT. It specifies CSVGLGQSNQPQHF.